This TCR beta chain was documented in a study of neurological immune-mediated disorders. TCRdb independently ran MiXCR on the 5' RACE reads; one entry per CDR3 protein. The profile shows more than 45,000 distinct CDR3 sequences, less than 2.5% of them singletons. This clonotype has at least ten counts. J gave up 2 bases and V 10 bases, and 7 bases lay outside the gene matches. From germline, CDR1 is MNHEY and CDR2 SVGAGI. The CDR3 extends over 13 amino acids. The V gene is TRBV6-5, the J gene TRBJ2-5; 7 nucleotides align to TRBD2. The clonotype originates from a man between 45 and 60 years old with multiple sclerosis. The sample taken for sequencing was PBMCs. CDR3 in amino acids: CATATSAQETQYF. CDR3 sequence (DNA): TGTGCCACCGCTACTAGCGCGCAAGAGACCCAGTACTTC.